This T cell receptor beta chain is from a study of T cells in narcolepsy. General study points: HCRT-specific and TRIB2-specific autoreactive clonotypes appeared among same-patient CSF and blood CD4+ clonotypes. Reportedly, autoreactive clonotypes were serially detected in patients' blood but not controls'.

Germline CDR1 ENHRY, CDR2 SYGVKD. Trimming cost V 5 bases and J 3 bases, with 3 bases left between them. The CDR3 loop spans 11 amino acids. On this clone: Its antigen is currently unknown.

Produced via immunoSEQ multiplex PCR; TCRdb's table is partial and in-frame only. In the table there are about 41,000 clones, about nine tenths of which are singletons. The clonotype comes from a human donor with narcolepsy. The chain carries TRBV10-3 and TRBJ2-3, with D unclear. The sample taken for sequencing was CD45RA- memory CD4+ T cells from PBMCs. CDR3 sequence (DNA): TGTGCCATCAGTCAGACAGATACGCAGTATTTT. Encoded protein: CAISQTDTQYF.